Below, 20 T cell receptor beta chains from the same sample are listed, as sequenced in a study of shared clonotypes between healthy human individuals. TCRdb's table, derived via immunoSEQ multiplex PCR, lists solely in-frame clones and lacks some. The sample yields 800,000 or so clones, 96% seen once. Naive CD8 cells lacked CD45RO and underwent positive selection for CCR7, leaving out terminally differentiated effector memory CD45RA+ cells. The sequencing input was naive CD8+ T cells sorted from blood. The receptors originated from a man aged 25-45 years in good health.

The chain couples TRBV7-9 to TRBJ2-1, with a possible D match to TRBD1 (6 bases). The V gene's germline CDR1 is SEHNR and CDR2 FQNEAQ (reference sequence). Trimming removed 4 bases from V and 8 bases from J, with 15 bases in between. CDR3 length: 14 amino acids. CDR3: CASSSSTGNDEQFF. CDR3 DNA: TGTGCCAGCAGCTCTTCCACAGGGAACGATGAGCAGTTCTTC.

Here the CDR3 reads CASSQRGRYYEQYF. CDR3 bases: TGTGCCAGCAGCCAGAGAGGGAGGTACTACGAGCAGTACTTC. This chain connects TRBV27 to TRBJ2-7; maybe TRBD2 (6 bases). V lost 6 bases to trimming and J lost 3 bases, with 15 bases between them. This CDR3 is 14 amino acids long. CDR1 MNHEY and CDR2 SMNVEV come from the germline V gene (reference sequence).

The chain carries TRBV7-2 and TRBJ2-7; 7 bases map to TRBD1. Trimming removed 4 bases from V and 2 bases from J; junction bases left unmatched: 2. The CDR3 loop spans 13 amino acids. CDR1 is SGHTA, CDR2 FQGNSA, per germline. CDR3 protein: CASSWDSTYEQYF. CDR3 DNA: TGTGCCAGCAGCTGGGACAGCACCTACGAGCAGTACTTC.

The chain has TRBV7-9 and TRBJ2-7, with 7 nucleotides matching TRBD1. CDR1 is SEHNR, CDR2 FQNEAQ, per germline (reference sequence). The J segment lost 2 bases and the V segment lost 4 bases, leaving 5 bases of the junction unmatched. This CDR3 contains 14 residues. The chain's CDR3 is CASSSGTAPYEQYF. In nucleotides, the CDR3 is TGTGCCAGCAGCTCAGGGACAGCACCCTACGAGCAGTACTTC. The variable domain in full, completed from reference TRBV7-9 and TRBJ2-7, reads DTGVSQNPRHKITKRGQNVTFRCDPISEHNRLYWYRQTLGQGPEFLTYFQNEAQLEKSRLLSDRFSAERPKGSFSTLEIQRTEQGDSAMYLCASSSGTAPYEQYFGPGTRLTVT.

The genes are TRBV7-9 and TRBJ2-1; 7 positions agree with TRBD2. Germline V gene sequence: CDR1 SEHNR, CDR2 FQNEAQ (reference sequence). The CDR3 loop spans 16 amino acids. The junction had 12 bases not matched to a gene; V was cut back by 5 bases and J by 5 bases. The CDR3 coding sequence is TGTGCCAGCAGCCCTGCCGTGCAGCGGGGACACAATGAGCAGTTCTTC. Its protein is CASSPAVQRGHNEQFF.

The chain couples TRBV27 to TRBJ2-7; D remains ambiguous. The CDR3 has 12 amino acids. Germline V lookup: CDR1 MNHEY, CDR2 SMNVEV (reference sequence). Trimming removed 7 bases at V and 2 bases at J, with 9 bases between. The CDR3 protein is CASKSRTYEQYF. For the CDR3, the DNA is TGTGCCAGCAAGTCAAGGACCTACGAGCAGTACTTC.

V is TRBV7-6 and J is TRBJ1-1, with D perhaps TRBD1 (5 bases). Germline V gene sequence: CDR1 SGHVS, CDR2 FNYEAQ. V lost 5 bases to trimming and J lost 0 bases, with 16 bases between them. The CDR3 covers 16 residues. DNA of the CDR3: TGTGCCAGCAGCCCTCGGACAACAGAGATGAACACTGAAGCTTTCTTT. Its protein product is CASSPRTTEMNTEAFF.

The chain employs TRBV27 and TRBJ2-7; TRBD2 agrees at 7 bases. The germline V gene has CDR1 MNHEY and CDR2 SMNVEV (reference sequence). The CDR3 covers 14 residues. The ends lost 2 bases at V and 6 bases at J; junction bases unmatched: 7. CDR3 residues: CASSLTAGNSEQYF. CDR3 sequence (DNA): TGTGCCAGCAGTTTAACAGCGGGAAACTCCGAGCAGTACTTC.

The chain combines TRBV7-9 with TRBJ1-5, with D maybe TRBD1 (5 bases). The length of the CDR3 is 14 residues. Looked up from germline, CDR1 is SEHNR and CDR2 is FQNEAQ (reference sequence). V lost 5 bases to trimming and J lost 4 bases, with 12 bases between them. The chain's CDR3 is CASSGDAENQPQHF. The CDR3 bases are TGTGCCAGCAGCGGGGACGCCGAAAATCAGCCCCAGCATTTT.

This CDR3 reads CASSAPGTGDSTDTQYF. CDR3 nucleotides: TGTGCCAGCAGCGCACCCGGGACAGGAGATAGCACAGATACGCAGTATTTT. The V and J genes are TRBV7-9 and TRBJ2-3, with 8 bases that match TRBD1. The CDR3 runs to 17 residues. CDR1 and CDR2 from the germline V gene are SEHNR and FQNEAQ (reference sequence). V was pared by 5 bases and J by 0 bases, with 10 bases of the junction left unmatched.

This chain joins TRBV5-6 and TRBJ2-3; 14 nucleotides agree with TRBD2. Losses at the gene ends were 6 bases for V and 6 bases for J; bases not matched to a gene: 12. The CDR3 is made up of 17 amino acids. Germline assignment: CDR1 SGHDT and CDR2 YYEEEE. The CDR3 reads CASIPPGLAGVADTQYF. The CDR3 nucleotides read TGTGCCAGCATACCACCGGGACTAGCGGGAGTAGCGGATACGCAGTATTTT.

This sequence joins TRBV2 and TRBJ2-1; no firm D call. The CDR3 is 12 residues long. The germline V gene has CDR1 SNHLY and CDR2 FYNNEI. The ends were cut back, 3 bases at V and 5 bases at J, with 5 bases in the middle. CDR3 nucleotides: TGTGCCAGCAGTGACAGGAACAATGAGCAGTTCTTC. Its protein product is CASSDRNNEQFF.

The chain uses TRBV27 and TRBJ2-5; 10 nucleotides line up with TRBD2. V was clipped by 5 bases and J by 5 bases; unmatched bases: 5. CDR3 length: 14 amino acids. Germline-derived CDR1 and CDR2 are MNHEY and SMNVEV (reference sequence). The CDR3 loop is CASSPAGGPETQYF. As DNA, the CDR3 is TGTGCCAGCAGTCCAGCGGGAGGGCCGGAGACCCAGTACTTC.

The chain employs TRBV6-5 and TRBJ2-7, with 12 bases fitting TRBD1. This CDR3 has 14 residues. V was pared by 2 bases and J by 6 bases, with 2 bases of the junction left unmatched. CDR1 and CDR2 (germline): MNHEY, SVGAGI. The CDR3: CASSYGTGGGEQYF. In DNA form, the CDR3 reads TGTGCCAGCAGTTACGGGACAGGGGGCGGCGAGCAGTACTTC.

J is TRBJ1-2 and V is TRBV11-2; 7 bases are shared with TRBD1. In germline, CDR1 is SGHAT, CDR2 FQNNGV. This CDR3 is built from 15 residues. V was pared by 3 bases and J by 5 bases, with 9 bases of the junction left unmatched. CDR3 amino acids: CASSLTGTEMYGYTF. In nucleotides, the CDR3 is TGTGCCAGCAGCTTGACCGGGACAGAGATGTATGGCTACACCTTC. Variable domain in full (rest from reference TRBV11-2 and TRBJ1-2): EAGVAQSPRYKIIEKRQSVAFWCNPISGHATLYWYQQILGQGPKLLIQFQNNGVVDDSQLPKDRFSAERLKGVDSTLKIQPAKLEDSAVYLCASSLTGTEMYGYTFGSGTRLTVV.

Of note for this clone: The same CDR3 arises from other DNA sequences in this sample as well. The chain carries TRBV7-9 and TRBJ2-5; D is possibly TRBD1 or TRBD2 (6 bases each). The V end was cut by 0 bases, the J end by 0 bases, with 8 bases between. This CDR3 spans 15 amino acids. Germline CDR1 and CDR2: SEHNR and FQNEAQ (reference sequence). As DNA, the CDR3 is TGTGCCAGCAGCTTAGCAGGGGGGTACCAAGAGACCCAGTACTTC. Translated, it gives CASSLAGGYQETQYF.

In its sample, this clone was seen once. The CDR3, as DNA: TGTGCCACCAGCAGAGGAACTAGCGGGAGGGCCAGCACCGGGGAGCTGTTTTTT. It encodes CATSRGTSGRASTGELFF. This chain links TRBV15 with TRBJ2-2; 13 nucleotides align to TRBD2. V shed 1 base and J 4 bases; nucleotides not matched to a gene: 6. This CDR3 has 18 amino acids. Germline V gene sequence: CDR1 LNHNV, CDR2 YYDKDF (reference sequence).

CDR3 in amino acids: CSVEGQNQETQYF. CDR3 sequence (DNA): TGCAGCGTTGAAGGCCAGAACCAAGAGACCCAGTACTTC. The rearrangement joins TRBV29-1 to TRBJ2-5; the D is unclear. Trimming shortened V by 1 base and J by 0 bases, and 6 bases separated the two germline ends. CDR3 length: 13 amino acids. Per the germline V gene, CDR1 is SQVTM and CDR2 is ANQGSEA.

The J gene is TRBJ2-7, the V gene TRBV29-1; D is ambiguous. V was trimmed by 4 bases and J by 3 bases, leaving 7 bases between them. CDR3 size: 11 residues. CDR1 is SQVTM and CDR2 is ANQGSEA in the germline V gene. The CDR3 coding sequence is TGCAGCGTTGGGGGTAACTACGAGCAGTACTTC. Its protein is CSVGGNYEQYF.

V is TRBV7-9 and J is TRBJ2-7, with a tentative D call TRBD2 (6 bases). Germline V lookup: CDR1 SEHNR, CDR2 FQNEAQ (reference sequence). The ends were cut back, 5 bases at V and 7 bases at J, with 24 bases in the middle. CDR3 length equals 16 residues. CDR3 coding DNA: TGTGCCAGCAGCAACCGAAAGGATCGCCTGGAGGGTGAGCAGTACTTC. Translation: CASSNRKDRLEGEQYF.